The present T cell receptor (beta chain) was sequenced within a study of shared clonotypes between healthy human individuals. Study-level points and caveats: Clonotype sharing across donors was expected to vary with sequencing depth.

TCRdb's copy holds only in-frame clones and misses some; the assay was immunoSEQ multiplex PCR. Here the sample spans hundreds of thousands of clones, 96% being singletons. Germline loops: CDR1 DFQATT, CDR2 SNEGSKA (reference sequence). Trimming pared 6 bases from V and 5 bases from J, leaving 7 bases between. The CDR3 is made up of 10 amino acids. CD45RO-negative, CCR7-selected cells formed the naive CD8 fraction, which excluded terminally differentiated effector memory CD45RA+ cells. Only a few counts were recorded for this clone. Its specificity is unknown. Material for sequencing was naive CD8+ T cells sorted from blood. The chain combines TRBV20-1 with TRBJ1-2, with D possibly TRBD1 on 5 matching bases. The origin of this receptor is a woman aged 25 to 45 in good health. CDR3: CSAQGYGYTF. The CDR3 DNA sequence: TGCAGTGCCCAGGGTTATGGCTACACCTTC.